The table lists the clone carrying this T cell receptor (beta chain) with a count of one. The data are from a study of blood T cell repertoires in COVID-19. Study information: Samples representing acute and convalescent COVID-19 were sourced from the United States, Italy and Spain.

The V gene end was trimmed by 5 bases and the J gene end by 5 bases; junction bases not matched to a gene: 8. The germline gives CDR1 ENHRY, CDR2 SYGVKD. The CDR3 loop spans 14 amino acids. In the authors' workflow: Cell counts per sample came from amplifying reference gene primers. The assay was immunoSEQ multiplex PCR, and TCRdb's table has in-frame clones only and misses some. V and J calls and clone size follow that table, whereas D and trimming were derived from the DNA. The repertoire consists of around 200,000 clones, with about 90% occurring once and the leading ten covering approximately 2.7%.

This TCR derives from a man aged 40-49 years with active or convalescent COVID-19. The rearrangement joins TRBV10-3 to TRBJ2-7; 8 bases match TRBD1. The material sequenced was peripheral blood. The CDR3, as DNA: TGTGCCATCAGTTCCGGGACAGGAGTCCACGAGCAGTACTTC. Protein product: CAISSGTGVHEQYF.